This TCR beta chain comes out of a study of beta chain features in type 1 diabetes. Study-level background: Similarity in age, gender and cell yields was seen between patients and healthy donors.

TCRB transcripts that were expressed got sequenced, as all of the isolated RNA had been reverse transcribed. The repertoire was sequenced with immunoSEQ multiplex PCR; TCRdb's copy has only in-frame clones and lacks some. The data hold about 180,000 clones, with about 13% observed a single time. Sorting based on CD45RO/CCR7/CD25/CD127/CD95/CD27 separated CD4+ naive, central memory, regulatory and stem cell-like memory cells. Each population that was sorted was more than 95% pure. This clone showed up just a few times. Its antigen is currently unknown. General observations from the study: VDJ junctions from patients with type 1 diabetes contained fewer insertions and more deletions.

This TCR derives from a woman in her late teens or twenties in good health. Sequencing was done on a sample of central memory CD4+ T cells from blood.

The CDR3 bases are TGTGCCAGCACCCAAACCGGGACTAGCCTCAATGAGCAGTTCTTC. Translation gives CASTQTGTSLNEQFF. The chain recombines TRBV7-3 with TRBJ2-1, with 9 bases lining up with TRBD2. The germline V gene has CDR1 SGHTA and CDR2 FQGTGA. Trimming at V came to 7 bases and at J to 6 bases, leaving 10 bases not matched to a gene. This CDR3 region has 15 residues.